The clone carrying this T cell receptor beta chain was seen at least ten times. No antigen is known for it. Time point given: newly diagnosed GD, antithyroid drugs for less than 3 months. Researchers made the TCR library from RNA that was extracted from PBMCs. Assembly of TCR beta libraries relied on iRepertoire HTBI primers together with Arm-PCR of CDR3 regions. TCRdb passed the multiplex PCR reads through MiXCR, listing each CDR3 protein once. The sample holds under 700,000 distinct CDR3 sequences, 15% to 20% seen once. This record belongs to a study of regulatory T cells in long-lasting Graves disease. Overall study results and limits: Patients with persistent disease showed a bias toward TRBV28, TRBJ1-2 and TRBJ2-5.

This CDR3 contains 14 residues. The V and J ends lost 0 bases and 5 bases respectively, with 11 bases between them. In germline, CDR1 is ENHRY, CDR2 SYGVKD. The same specimen was also included in a second study, on T cells in Graves' hyperthyroidism and ophthalmopathy. That source notes: TCR CDR3 underwent first-round RT-PCR with the HTBI primer set.

This chain links TRBV10-3 with TRBJ2-7; weak D call: TRBD2 (6 bases). The receptor's source is a woman aged 35-60 years with Graves disease. The sample here was peripheral blood mononuclear cells (PBMCs), taken at new diagnosis, from a patient treated with antithyroid drugs. CDR3: CAISESGTSDEQYF. In nucleotides, the CDR3 is TGTGCCATCAGTGAGTCGGGGACTTCTGACGAGCAGTACTTC.